This is a list of T cell receptor beta chains from one sample in a study of shared clonotypes between healthy human individuals. Data came from immunoSEQ multiplex PCR; TCRdb stores just in-frame clones and leaves some out. The sample includes around 600,000 clones, roughly 96% seen only once; the top ten take approximately 0.12%. The sequencing sample was made of naive CD8+ T cells sorted from blood. These receptors were taken from a woman aged 25-40 years in good health. CDR3s include the opening cysteine and the closing phenylalanine or tryptophan. Fields, in order: J gene, clone size, V gene, D gene, CDR3 DNA, CDR3 protein. A D gene is named only where the DNA matches it firmly. Only some rows state a clone size, as once, few, many or a class for expanded clones.

TRBJ2-7,NA,TRBV5-1,NA,TGCGCCAGCAGCTTCGGGACCATCTACGAGCAGTACTTC,CASSFGTIYEQYF
TRBJ2-7,NA,TRBV7-9,NA,TGTGCCAGCAGCTCATCTAGCTCCTACGAGCAGTACTTC,CASSSSSSYEQYF
TRBJ2-3,NA,TRBV27,NA,TGTGCCAGCAGTCCTCCCCCAGGACAGCTAACTAGCACAGATACGCAGTATTTT,CASSPPPGQLTSTDTQYF
TRBJ2-3,NA,TRBV28,TRBD2,TGTGCCAGCAGTGTCCTAAGGACTAGCGGAGATACGCAGTATTTT,CASSVLRTSGDTQYF
TRBJ1-2,NA,TRBV19,NA,TGTGCCAGTAGTATAGTGGCGAGCAACTATGGCTACACCTTC,CASSIVASNYGYTF
TRBJ2-5,once,TRBV10-3,NA,TGTGCCATCAGCGACGCGTCGGGAGTCCAAGAGACCCAGTACTTC,CAISDASGVQETQYF
TRBJ1-2,NA,TRBV28,NA,TGTGCCAGCAGTTCCTCCGTGATGTATTACAGGTCCTATGGCTACACCTTC,CASSSSVMYYRSYGYTF
TRBJ2-7,NA,TRBV2,NA,TGTGCCAGCACTTCAGTCTCCTACGAGCAGTACTTC,CASTSVSYEQYF
TRBJ2-1,once,TRBV5-4,NA,TGTGCCAGCAGCTTTAGGGCCAGATCCAATGAGCAGTTCTTC,CASSFRARSNEQFF
TRBJ2-1,NA,TRBV30,TRBD2,TGTGCCTGGACCCCTACCCTAGCGGGAGCCGGAATCTCCTACAATGAGCAGTTCTTC,CAWTPTLAGAGISYNEQFF
TRBJ2-3,NA,TRBV7-2,TRBD2,TGTGCCAGCAGCATAGTTCCCCGACTAGCGGGACCCACAGATACGCAGTATTTT,CASSIVPRLAGPTDTQYF
TRBJ2-2,NA,TRBV28,TRBD2,TGTGCCAGCAGTTTTCTGGCTAGCGGTACCGGGGAGCTGTTTTTT,CASSFLASGTGELFF
TRBJ2-7,once,TRBV7-9,NA,TGTGCCAGCAGCCCCCTGGGGTCCTACGAGCAGTACTTC,CASSPLGSYEQYF
TRBJ2-7,NA,TRBV28,NA,TGTGCCAGCAGTTCTGCGGATACCAACGACGAGCAGTACTTC,CASSSADTNDEQYF
TRBJ2-7,NA,TRBV6-5,NA,TGTGCCAGCAGTGAAGAACAGGGTTCCTACGAGCAGTACTTC,CASSEEQGSYEQYF
TRBJ2-1,NA,TRBV14,TRBD2,TGTGCCAGCAGCCTTCGTGGACTAGCGGGGTCCTACAATGAGCAGTTCTTC,CASSLRGLAGSYNEQFF
TRBJ2-7,NA,TRBV7-6,TRBD1,TGTGCCAGCAGCTCCACTGTACAGGGGGCCTACGAGCAGTACTTC,CASSSTVQGAYEQYF
TRBJ2-7,NA,TRBV28,NA,TGTGCCAGCAGTTGGGATCCTGGAGGTGTGAGCTCCTACGAGCAGTACTTC,CASSWDPGGVSSYEQYF
TRBJ1-3,NA,TRBV6-1,NA,TGTGCCAGCAGTGAAGGGGTCTGGGACACCATATATTTT,CASSEGVWDTIYF
TRBJ1-5,NA,TRBV7-8,TRBD1,TGTGCCAGCAGCAGGAGGCGGACAGGGTATCAGCCCCAGCATTTT,CASSRRRTGYQPQHF
TRBJ2-2,NA,TRBV7-9,TRBD2,TGTGCCAGCAGCTTAGCGCCGGGAGGGGCGACCGGGGAGCTGTTTTTT,CASSLAPGGATGELFF
TRBJ2-7,few,TRBV4-2,NA,TGTGCCAGCAGCCACTCTGCAACTAGTACCTACGAGCAGTACTTC,CASSHSATSTYEQYF
TRBJ1-6,NA,TRBV27,NA,TGTGCCAGCAGTTTGGGGGGCTCCTATAATTCACCCCTCCACTTT,CASSLGGSYNSPLHF
TRBJ2-1,NA,TRBV19,TRBD1,TGTGCCAGTAGTATCGGCAGGGGGCCCTACTATGAGCAGTTCTTC,CASSIGRGPYYEQFF
TRBJ1-1,NA,TRBV28,NA,TGTGCCAGCAGTCATGGGACTGAAGCTTTCTTT,CASSHGTEAFF
TRBJ2-7,NA,TRBV28,NA,TGTGCCAGCAGCCACCGAGCCTACGAGCAGTACTTC,CASSHRAYEQYF
TRBJ1-1,few,TRBV7-9,NA,TGTGCCACCGGGAGGGCAGTGAGCACTGAAGCTTTCTTT,CATGRAVSTEAFF
TRBJ2-2,NA,TRBV27,NA,TGTGCCAGCAGTTTATCGATTTATAGAGGTTCCGGGGAGCTGTTTTTT,CASSLSIYRGSGELFF
TRBJ2-5,NA,TRBV7-9,TRBD2,TGTGCCAGCAGCTTAGTTGTTAGCGGGGAGACCCAGTACTTC,CASSLVVSGETQYF
TRBJ2-3,NA,TRBV28,TRBD1,TGTGCCAGCAGGACACAGGGGGCAACAGATACGCAGTATTTT,CASRTQGATDTQYF
TRBJ2-7,NA,TRBV7-8,TRBD1,TGTGCCAGCAGCTTGGGACAGGGAGGGACCTACGAGCAGTACTTC,CASSLGQGGTYEQYF